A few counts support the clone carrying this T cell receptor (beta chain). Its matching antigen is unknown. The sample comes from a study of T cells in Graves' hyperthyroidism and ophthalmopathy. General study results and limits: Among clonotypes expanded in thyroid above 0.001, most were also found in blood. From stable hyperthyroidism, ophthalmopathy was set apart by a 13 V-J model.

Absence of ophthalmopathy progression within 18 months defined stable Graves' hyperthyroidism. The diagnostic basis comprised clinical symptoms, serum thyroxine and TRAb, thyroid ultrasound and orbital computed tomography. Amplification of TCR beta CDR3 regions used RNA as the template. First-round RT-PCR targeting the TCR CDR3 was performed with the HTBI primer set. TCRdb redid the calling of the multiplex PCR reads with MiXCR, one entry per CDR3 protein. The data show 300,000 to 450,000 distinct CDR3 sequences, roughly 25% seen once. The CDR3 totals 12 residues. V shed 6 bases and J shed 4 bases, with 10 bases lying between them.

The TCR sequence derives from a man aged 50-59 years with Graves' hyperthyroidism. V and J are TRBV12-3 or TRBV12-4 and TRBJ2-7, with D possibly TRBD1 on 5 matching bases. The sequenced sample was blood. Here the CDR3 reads CASRVQGYEQYF. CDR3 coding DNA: TGTGCCAGCAGAGTGCAGGGTTACGAGCAGTACTTC.